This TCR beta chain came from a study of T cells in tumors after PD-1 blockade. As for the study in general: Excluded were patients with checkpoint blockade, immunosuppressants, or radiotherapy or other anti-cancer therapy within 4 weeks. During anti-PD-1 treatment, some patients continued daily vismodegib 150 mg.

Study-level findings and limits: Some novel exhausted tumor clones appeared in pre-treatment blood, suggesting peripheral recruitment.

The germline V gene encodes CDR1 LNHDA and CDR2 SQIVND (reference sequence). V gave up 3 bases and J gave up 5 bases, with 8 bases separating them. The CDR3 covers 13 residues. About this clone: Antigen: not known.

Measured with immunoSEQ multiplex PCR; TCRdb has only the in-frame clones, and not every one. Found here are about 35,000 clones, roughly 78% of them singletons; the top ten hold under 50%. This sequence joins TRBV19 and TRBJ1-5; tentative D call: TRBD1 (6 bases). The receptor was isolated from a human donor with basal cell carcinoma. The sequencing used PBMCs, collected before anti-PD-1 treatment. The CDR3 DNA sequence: TGTGCCAGTAGTATGACAGGAGATCAGCCCCAGCATTTT. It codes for CASSMTGDQPQHF. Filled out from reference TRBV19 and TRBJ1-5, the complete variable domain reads DGGITQSPKYLFRKEGQNVTLSCEQNLNHDAMYWYRQDPGQGLRLIYYSQIVNDFQKGDIAEGYSVSREKKESFPLTVTSAQKNPTAFYLCASSMTGDQPQHFGDGTRLSIL.